This T cell receptor (beta chain) emerged from a study of T cells after yellow fever vaccination. About the study: The fractions with low cell numbers were processed using SMART-Seq v4 Ultra Low Input.

Germline-derived CDR1 and CDR2 are SGHTA and FQGNSA. The CDR3 extends over 14 amino acids. V lost 3 bases and J lost 3, with 11 bases in between. One entry per CDR3 protein results from TCRdb running MiXCR on the 5' RACE reads. The data show under 300,000 distinct CDR3 sequences, 6.9% seen once. This clonotype came up a few times. The sequencing used CD4+ T cells sorted from PBMCs, collected 15 days after the yellow fever booster vaccination. J is TRBJ2-5 and V is TRBV7-2; TRBD2 is a possible D gene (5 bases). This receptor was obtained from a young man who received the YFV17D yellow fever vaccine. The chain's CDR3 is CASSFDYLEETQYF. The CDR3 nucleotides are TGTGCCAGCAGCTTCGACTACCTCGAAGAGACCCAGTACTTC.